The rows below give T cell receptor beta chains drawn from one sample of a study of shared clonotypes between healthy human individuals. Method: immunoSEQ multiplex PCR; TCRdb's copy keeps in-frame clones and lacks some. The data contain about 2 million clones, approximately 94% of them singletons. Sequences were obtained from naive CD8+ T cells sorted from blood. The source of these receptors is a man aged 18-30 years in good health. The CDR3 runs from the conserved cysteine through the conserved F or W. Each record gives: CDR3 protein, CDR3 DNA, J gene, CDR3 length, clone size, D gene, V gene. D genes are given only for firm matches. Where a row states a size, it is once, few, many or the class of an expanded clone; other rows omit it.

cdr3_aa: CASSSPGGQGTLYEQYF
cdr3_nt: TGTGCCAGCAGCTCTCCCGGAGGGCAGGGGACCCTCTACGAGCAGTACTTC
j_call: TRBJ2-7
cdr3_length: 17
clone_size: NA
d_call: NA
v_call: TRBV11-2

cdr3_aa: CASSEVLGYNSPLHF
cdr3_nt: TGTGCCAGCAGTGAGGTACTAGGATATAATTCACCCCTCCACTTT
j_call: TRBJ1-6
cdr3_length: 15
clone_size: NA
d_call: NA
v_call: TRBV6-1

cdr3_aa: CASSKPQGNSNQPQHF
cdr3_nt: TGTGCCAGCAGTAAGCCACAGGGGAATAGCAATCAGCCCCAGCATTTT
j_call: TRBJ1-5
cdr3_length: 16
clone_size: NA
d_call: TRBD1
v_call: TRBV6-6

cdr3_aa: CASSFHSTYEQYF
cdr3_nt: TGTGCCAGCAGTTTTCATTCCACCTACGAGCAGTACTTC
j_call: TRBJ2-7
cdr3_length: 13
clone_size: NA
d_call: NA
v_call: TRBV27

cdr3_aa: CASRTVGENEQFF
cdr3_nt: TGTGCCAGCAGAACGGTCGGCGAGAATGAGCAGTTCTTC
j_call: TRBJ2-1
cdr3_length: 13
clone_size: NA
d_call: NA
v_call: TRBV6-5

cdr3_aa: CASSYSHGGAQETQYF
cdr3_nt: TGTGCCAGCAGTTACTCCCACGGGGGAGCCCAAGAGACCCAGTACTTC
j_call: TRBJ2-5
cdr3_length: 16
clone_size: once
d_call: NA
v_call: TRBV6-5

cdr3_aa: CASSDPGTGVTGELFF
cdr3_nt: TGCGCCAGCAGCGACCCCGGGACAGGGGTCACCGGGGAGCTGTTTTTT
j_call: TRBJ2-2
cdr3_length: 16
clone_size: NA
d_call: TRBD1
v_call: TRBV10-1

cdr3_aa: CSAAPGQGDQPQHF
cdr3_nt: TGCAGCGCGGCCCCGGGACAGGGTGATCAGCCCCAGCATTTT
j_call: TRBJ1-5
cdr3_length: 14
clone_size: once
d_call: TRBD1
v_call: TRBV29-1

cdr3_aa: CASSDGLAEISTDTQYF
cdr3_nt: TGTGCCAGCAGCGACGGACTAGCGGAAATATCAACAGATACGCAGTATTTT
j_call: TRBJ2-3
cdr3_length: 17
clone_size: NA
d_call: TRBD2
v_call: TRBV9

cdr3_aa: CASSLSQGASYEQYF
cdr3_nt: TGCGCCAGCAGCTTGAGTCAGGGGGCTTCCTACGAGCAGTACTTC
j_call: TRBJ2-7
cdr3_length: 15
clone_size: NA
d_call: TRBD1
v_call: TRBV5-1

cdr3_aa: CASRDLQPYGYTF
cdr3_nt: TGTGCCAGCAGAGATTTACAGCCCTATGGCTACACCTTC
j_call: TRBJ1-2
cdr3_length: 13
clone_size: once
d_call: NA
v_call: TRBV6-5

cdr3_aa: CASSLGQGLYGYTF
cdr3_nt: TGTGCCAGCAGCTTGGGACAGGGGCTCTATGGCTACACCTTC
j_call: TRBJ1-2
cdr3_length: 14
clone_size: NA
d_call: TRBD1
v_call: TRBV13

cdr3_aa: CASSQDPGSTDTQYF
cdr3_nt: TGCGCCAGCAGCCAAGACCCGGGATCCACAGATACGCAGTATTTT
j_call: TRBJ2-3
cdr3_length: 15
clone_size: NA
d_call: NA
v_call: TRBV4-1

cdr3_aa: CASSPPGTGRTGELFF
cdr3_nt: TGTGCCAGCTCACCACCGGGGACAGGGCGAACCGGGGAGCTGTTTTTT
j_call: TRBJ2-2
cdr3_length: 16
clone_size: few
d_call: TRBD1
v_call: TRBV18

cdr3_aa: CASSLNAENTEAFF
cdr3_nt: TGTGCCAGCAGCTTGAACGCAGAGAACACTGAAGCTTTCTTT
j_call: TRBJ1-1
cdr3_length: 14
clone_size: NA
d_call: NA
v_call: TRBV5-6

cdr3_aa: CASSILWANTGELFF
cdr3_nt: TGTGCCAGTAGTATTCTTTGGGCGAACACCGGGGAGCTGTTTTTT
j_call: TRBJ2-2
cdr3_length: 15
clone_size: NA
d_call: NA
v_call: TRBV19

cdr3_aa: CASFKTGPPWGGTEAFF
cdr3_nt: TGTGCCAGCTTTAAAACAGGGCCTCCCTGGGGGGGCACTGAAGCTTTCTTT
j_call: TRBJ1-1
cdr3_length: 17
clone_size: few
d_call: NA
v_call: TRBV2

cdr3_aa: CASSQDRVNTEAFF
cdr3_nt: TGTGCCAGCAGCCAGGACAGGGTTAACACTGAAGCTTTCTTT
j_call: TRBJ1-1
cdr3_length: 14
clone_size: NA
d_call: TRBD1
v_call: TRBV4-2

cdr3_aa: CASSVGGGAGELFF
cdr3_nt: TGTGCCAGCAGCGTAGGAGGTGGTGCCGGGGAGCTGTTTTTT
j_call: TRBJ2-2
cdr3_length: 14
clone_size: NA
d_call: NA
v_call: TRBV9

cdr3_aa: CASSQEEGWSYEQYF
cdr3_nt: TGCGCCAGCAGCCAAGAGGAAGGGTGGTCCTACGAGCAGTACTTC
j_call: TRBJ2-7
cdr3_length: 15
clone_size: NA
d_call: NA
v_call: TRBV4-3

cdr3_aa: CAWNIGGGYEQYF
cdr3_nt: TGTGCCTGGAACATCGGAGGGGGCTACGAGCAGTACTTC
j_call: TRBJ2-7
cdr3_length: 13
clone_size: NA
d_call: NA
v_call: TRBV30

cdr3_aa: CASSLFSTGETQYF
cdr3_nt: TGTGCCAGCAGCTTATTTTCCACCGGAGAGACCCAGTACTTC
j_call: TRBJ2-5
cdr3_length: 14
clone_size: NA
d_call: NA
v_call: TRBV11-2

cdr3_aa: CASSIGTGEETQYF
cdr3_nt: TGTGCCAGCAGCATTGGGACAGGGGAAGAGACCCAGTACTTC
j_call: TRBJ2-5
cdr3_length: 14
clone_size: NA
d_call: TRBD1
v_call: TRBV5-6

cdr3_aa: CASSLDFSQITDTQYF
cdr3_nt: TGTGCCAGCAGCCTGGACTTCTCCCAAATCACAGATACGCAGTATTTT
j_call: TRBJ2-3
cdr3_length: 16
clone_size: NA
d_call: NA
v_call: TRBV27

cdr3_aa: CSVEDEGADYGYTF
cdr3_nt: TGCAGCGTTGAAGATGAGGGGGCCGACTATGGCTACACCTTC
j_call: TRBJ1-2
cdr3_length: 14
clone_size: NA
d_call: TRBD1
v_call: TRBV29-1

cdr3_aa: CASSFQGGRDTEAFF
cdr3_nt: TGTGCCAGCAGCTTCCAAGGGGGTAGGGACACTGAAGCTTTCTTT
j_call: TRBJ1-1
cdr3_length: 15
clone_size: NA
d_call: NA
v_call: TRBV5-4

cdr3_aa: CASTYKDGEFNYGYTF
cdr3_nt: TGTGCCAGCACCTACAAGGACGGAGAATTTAACTATGGCTACACCTTC
j_call: TRBJ1-2
cdr3_length: 16
clone_size: NA
d_call: NA
v_call: TRBV7-9

cdr3_aa: CASSYPGPNQPQHF
cdr3_nt: TGTGCCAGCAGTTACCCGGGCCCTAATCAGCCCCAGCATTTT
j_call: TRBJ1-5
cdr3_length: 14
clone_size: once
d_call: NA
v_call: TRBV27

cdr3_aa: CASSLGLAGRVEETQYF
cdr3_nt: TGTGCCAGCAGTTTGGGACTAGCGGGGAGGGTGGAAGAGACCCAGTACTTC
j_call: TRBJ2-5
cdr3_length: 17
clone_size: NA
d_call: TRBD2
v_call: TRBV28

cdr3_aa: CASSYFSGGGHTEAFF
cdr3_nt: TGTGCCAGCAGTTACTTCTCAGGCGGGGGACACACTGAAGCTTTCTTT
j_call: TRBJ1-1
cdr3_length: 16
clone_size: NA
d_call: NA
v_call: TRBV6-5

cdr3_aa: CASSLEGLAGGWYNEQFF
cdr3_nt: TGCGCCAGCAGCTTGGAGGGACTAGCGGGAGGGTGGTACAATGAGCAGTTCTTC
j_call: TRBJ2-1
cdr3_length: 18
clone_size: NA
d_call: TRBD2
v_call: TRBV5-1

cdr3_aa: CASKPGGIYEQYF
cdr3_nt: TGTGCCAGCAAGCCCGGGGGGATCTACGAGCAGTACTTC
j_call: TRBJ2-7
cdr3_length: 13
clone_size: NA
d_call: TRBD2
v_call: TRBV27

cdr3_aa: CASSPQVVSFYEQYF
cdr3_nt: TGTGCCAGCAGCCCACAGGTGGTATCTTTCTACGAGCAGTACTTC
j_call: TRBJ2-7
cdr3_length: 15
clone_size: once
d_call: NA
v_call: TRBV7-8

cdr3_aa: CASSHRATNEKLFF
cdr3_nt: TGCGCCAGCAGCCACCGTGCAACTAATGAAAAACTGTTTTTT
j_call: TRBJ1-4
cdr3_length: 14
clone_size: NA
d_call: NA
v_call: TRBV4-3

cdr3_aa: CASSGRQGMGETQYF
cdr3_nt: TGTGCCAGCAGCGGCAGACAGGGGATGGGGGAGACCCAGTACTTC
j_call: TRBJ2-5
cdr3_length: 15
clone_size: NA
d_call: TRBD1
v_call: TRBV7-9

cdr3_aa: CASSEWDRDIYEQYF
cdr3_nt: TGTGCCAGCAGTGAATGGGACAGGGATATCTACGAGCAGTACTTC
j_call: TRBJ2-7
cdr3_length: 15
clone_size: few
d_call: TRBD1
v_call: TRBV6-1

cdr3_aa: CASSQDFGDEQYF
cdr3_nt: TGTGCCAGCAGCCAAGATTTCGGGGACGAGCAGTACTTC
j_call: TRBJ2-7
cdr3_length: 13
clone_size: NA
d_call: NA
v_call: TRBV14